The 16 T cell receptor beta chains in this list originate from one sample, sequenced in a study of T cells in Graves' hyperthyroidism and ophthalmopathy. Template material for amplifying TCR beta CDR3 regions consisted of RNA transcripts. TCR CDR3 underwent first-round RT-PCR with the HTBI primer set. TCRdb recomputed calls from the multiplex PCR reads with MiXCR, one row per CDR3 protein. The sample lists roughly 300,000 distinct CDR3 sequences, around a fifth occurring once. The specimen sequenced was blood. The receptors originated from a woman in her 50s with Graves' hyperthyroidism.

At least ten counts were recorded for this clonotype. This chain joins TRBV7-2 and TRBJ1-6; TRBD1 is a possible D gene (6 bases). The length of the CDR3 is 18 residues. CDR1 is SGHTA, CDR2 FQGNSA, per germline. V was shortened by 5 bases and J by 0 bases, with 17 bases between the two germline ends. The CDR3 nucleotides are TGTGCCAGCAGCATTCGTGTAAAGACAGGCTCCTATAATTCACCCCTCCACTTT. This translates into CASSIRVKTGSYNSPLHF.

J is TRBJ1-3 and V is TRBV6-1; 10 bases match TRBD1. CDR3 length: 16 residues. Per germline, CDR1 MNHNS and CDR2 SASEGT. The ends lost 9 bases at V and 2 bases at J; junction bases unmatched: 10. The CDR3 loop reads CASKGRDRGPGNTIYF. CDR3 sequence (DNA): TGTGCCAGTAAGGGCCGGGACAGGGGACCTGGAAACACCATATATTTT.

The V and J genes are TRBV5-1 and TRBJ1-2, with 7 positions matching TRBD1. The CDR3 extends over 16 amino acids. After removal of 0 bases from V and 6 bases from J, the junction contained 11 bases not matched to a gene. Germline values: CDR1 SGHRS, CDR2 YFSETQ. DNA of the CDR3: TGCGCCAGCAGCTTGGTGCCGGGACAGAAGTCCGATGGCTACACCTTC. Protein product: CASSLVPGQKSDGYTF.

This clonotype appeared many times. The chain employs TRBV2 and TRBJ2-7; D remains ambiguous. Germline lookup yields CDR1 SNHLY and CDR2 FYNNEI. This CDR3 is built from 10 residues. V was shortened by 6 bases and J by 7 bases, with 7 bases between the two germline ends. Here the CDR3 DNA reads TGTGCCAGCAGCTCTTGGGAGCAGTACTTC. This encodes CASSSWEQYF.

This clonotype has ten or more counts. The V and J genes are TRBV3-1 and TRBJ2-3; D is unresolved. V was shortened by 1 base and J by 10 bases, with 9 bases between the two germline ends. Germline lookup yields CDR1 LGHDT and CDR2 YNNKEL (reference sequence). The CDR3 is 12 residues long. DNA for the CDR3: TGTGCCAGCAGCCAAGTCCAGAGTGCGCAGTATTTT. Its protein is CASSQVQSAQYF.

This clonotype appeared many times. The V gene is TRBV29-1, the J gene TRBJ2-5; 9 nucleotides line up with TRBD1. CDR1 is SQVTM and CDR2 is ANQGSEA in the germline V gene. The CDR3 consists of 16 residues. The V and J ends lost 5 bases and 4 bases, in that order; junction bases with no gene match: 14. CDR3 protein: CSVSPPGQGIGETQYF. As DNA, the CDR3 is TGCAGCGTTTCCCCCCCGGGACAGGGAATTGGAGAGACCCAGTACTTC.

This clonotype was counted at least ten times. The chain has TRBV28 and TRBJ1-2, with 11 bases aligning to TRBD1. CDR1 MDHEN and CDR2 SYDVKM come from the germline V gene. This CDR3 contains 15 residues. Trimming took 3 bases from V and 7 from J; bases not matched to a gene: 7. Written as DNA, the CDR3 is TGTGCCAGCAGTTTTAGGGGACAGGGGGAATCTGGCTACACCTTC. This translates into CASSFRGQGESGYTF.

This clonotype was seen repeatedly, ten times or more. The CDR3 sequence is CASSYDRPQTGYGYTF. For the CDR3, the DNA is TGTGCCAGCAGTTACGACCGTCCCCAGACAGGGTATGGCTACACCTTC. The chain uses TRBV6-1 and TRBJ1-2; 7 nucleotides agree with TRBD1. V was clipped by 5 bases and J by 5 bases; unmatched bases: 14. Germline V gene data show CDR1 as MNHNS and CDR2 as SASEGT. The CDR3 is made up of 16 amino acids.

This clonotype was detected many times. The rearrangement uses TRBV5-8 and TRBJ1-3; possibly TRBD1 for D (6 bases). From germline, CDR1 is SGHTS and CDR2 YDEGEE. Trimming took off 4 bases at V and 2 bases at J, with 16 bases between the two ends. This CDR3 region has 16 residues. The DNA of the CDR3 is TGTGCCAGCAGCGAGCGACAGGTCCTTACTGGAAACACCATATATTTT. It codes for CASSERQVLTGNTIYF.

This sequence joins TRBV19 and TRBJ2-7, with D tentatively TRBD1 (6 bases). CDR1 and CDR2 from the germline V gene are LNHDA and SQIVND (reference sequence). This CDR3 is built from 15 residues. Trimming pared 4 bases from V and 2 bases from J, leaving 15 bases between. In DNA form, the CDR3 reads TGTGCCAGTAGTAGTAAGTCCGCAGGGGCCTACGAGCAGTACTTC. Its translation: CASSSKSAGAYEQYF.

This clonotype has ten or more counts. The rearrangement links TRBV2 to TRBJ2-2; D may be TRBD1 (6 bases). The length of the CDR3 is 16 residues. V dropped 2 bases and J dropped 4 bases, with 14 bases sitting between them. Germline V gene sequence: CDR1 SNHLY, CDR2 FYNNEI. The CDR3 nucleotides read TGTGCCAGCAGTGAATGGACAGCCATTGGCACCGGGGAGCTGTTTTTT. It codes for CASSEWTAIGTGELFF. Supplemented by reference TRBV2 and TRBJ2-2, the full variable domain reads EPEVTQTPSHQVTQMGQEVILRCVPISNHLYFYWYRQILGQKVEFLVSFYNNEISEKSEIFDDQFSVERPDGSNFTLKIRSTKLEDSAMYFCASSEWTAIGTGELFFGEGSRLTVL.

Many counts were recorded for this clonotype. The rearrangement links TRBV13 to TRBJ2-3; the D is unclear. CDR3 length equals 12 residues. The V gene's germline CDR1 is PRHDT and CDR2 FYEKMQ (reference sequence). V lost 7 bases and J lost 2, with 7 bases in between. The CDR3 sequence is CASKLVTDTQYF. CDR3 DNA sequence: TGTGCCAGCAAACTCGTCACAGATACGCAGTATTTT.

This clonotype was counted at least ten times. The rearrangement links TRBV7-9 to TRBJ2-7; TRBD1 agrees at 12 bases. Germline assignment: CDR1 SEHNR and CDR2 FQNEAQ (reference sequence). The ends lost 5 bases at V and 3 bases at J; junction bases unmatched: 5. The CDR3 runs to 15 residues. The DNA for the CDR3 is TGTGCCAGCAGCGCAGGGACAGGGGGCGTCTACGAGCAGTACTTC. Translating it yields CASSAGTGGVYEQYF.

This clonotype has more than one count but fewer than ten. The rearrangement uses TRBV20-1 and TRBJ2-1, with D uncertain. The CDR3 is 13 residues long. Germline V gene lookup returns CDR1 DFQATT and CDR2 SNEGSKA (reference sequence). The V end lost 5 bases, the J end lost 4 bases, and 12 bases lay between the germline ends. This CDR3 reads CSALLFAYNEQFF. DNA of the CDR3: TGCAGTGCTCTACTATTCGCATACAATGAGCAGTTCTTC.

The J gene is TRBJ1-6, the V gene TRBV27; no clear D. The germline V and J ends were trimmed by 4 bases and 11 bases, with 12 bases remaining between them. Germline CDR1 reads MNHEY; CDR2 reads SMNVEV (reference sequence). This CDR3 has 13 amino acids. DNA of the CDR3: TGTGCCAGCAGTTCCCGAAGCAATCCACCCCTCCACTTT. Its translation: CASSSRSNPPLHF.

V usage is TRBV20-1 and J usage is TRBJ1-2; D not resolved. Trimming removed 1 base from V and 4 bases from J, with 4 bases in between. Germline V gene sequence: CDR1 DFQATT, CDR2 SNEGSKA (reference sequence). The CDR3 covers 11 residues. The CDR3 nucleotides read TGCAGTGCTAGAGGAGGCTATGGCTACACCTTC. It encodes CSARGGYGYTF.